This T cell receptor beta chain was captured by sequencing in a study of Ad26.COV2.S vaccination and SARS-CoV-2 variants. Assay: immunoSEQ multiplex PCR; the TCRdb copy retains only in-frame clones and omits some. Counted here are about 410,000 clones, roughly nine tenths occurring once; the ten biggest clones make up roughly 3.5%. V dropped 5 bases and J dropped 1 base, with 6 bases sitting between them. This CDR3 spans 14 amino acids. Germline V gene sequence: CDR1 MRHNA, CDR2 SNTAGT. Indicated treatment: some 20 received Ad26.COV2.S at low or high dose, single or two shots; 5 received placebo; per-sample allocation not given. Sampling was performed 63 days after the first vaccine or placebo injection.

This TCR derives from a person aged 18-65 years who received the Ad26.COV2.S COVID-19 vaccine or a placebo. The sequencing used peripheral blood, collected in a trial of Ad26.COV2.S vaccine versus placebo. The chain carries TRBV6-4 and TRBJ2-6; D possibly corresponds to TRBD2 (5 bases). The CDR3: CASSRESGANVLTF. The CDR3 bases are TGTGCCAGCAGTCGGGAATCTGGGGCCAACGTCCTGACTTTC.